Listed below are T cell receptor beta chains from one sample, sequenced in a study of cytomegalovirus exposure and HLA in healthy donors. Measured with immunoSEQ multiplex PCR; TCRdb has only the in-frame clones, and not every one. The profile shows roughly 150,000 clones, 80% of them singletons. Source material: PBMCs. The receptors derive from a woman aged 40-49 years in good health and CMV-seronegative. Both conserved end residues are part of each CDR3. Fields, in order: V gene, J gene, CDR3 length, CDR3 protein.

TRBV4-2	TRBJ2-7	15	CASSQGTGGSYEQYF
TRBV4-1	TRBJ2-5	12	CASSQIRETQYF
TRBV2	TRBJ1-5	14	CASSGGWSNQPQHF
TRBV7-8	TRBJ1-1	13	CASSLGYSGEAFF
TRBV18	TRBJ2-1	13	CASSKGQNNEQFF
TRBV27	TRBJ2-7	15	CASSRWDRGSYEQYF
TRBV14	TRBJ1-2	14	CASSQGAGAYGYTF
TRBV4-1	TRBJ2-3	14	CASSPGLRADTQYF
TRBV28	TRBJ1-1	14	CASSLRQGGTEAFF
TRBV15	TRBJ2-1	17	CATSRDRLASSYNEQFF
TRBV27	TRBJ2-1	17	CASSLTRVPSSYNEQFF
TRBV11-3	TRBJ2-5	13	CASSANRGETQYF
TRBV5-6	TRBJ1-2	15	CASSRQGFLNYGYTF